What follows is one TCR beta chain and its context. As handled by the study authors: Amplified reference gene primers provided the basis for estimating nucleated cell counts. Only in-frame clones appear in the TCRdb table, and some are missing; sequencing was by immunoSEQ multiplex PCR. Clone size and V and J calls were adopted from that table, with D and trimming inferred from the DNA. The sample includes about 340,000 clones, about 83% of them seen just once. Germline trimming cut 1 base from V and 7 bases from J; bases unmatched to any gene: 11. This CDR3 has 16 amino acids. Germline values: CDR1 KGHSH, CDR2 LQKENI. The sample is drawn from a study of blood T cell repertoires in COVID-19.

The gene calls are TRBV18 and TRBJ1-2; 8 positions match TRBD1. Sequenced input: peripheral blood. This TCR was sampled from a young man with active or convalescent COVID-19. The CDR3 sequence: CASSPRDRGSFGGYTF. DNA of the CDR3: TGTGCCAGCTCACCACGAGACAGGGGCAGTTTTGGTGGCTACACCTTC.